This T cell receptor (beta chain) was found in a study of cytomegalovirus exposure and HLA in healthy donors. Study in general: Early released data comprised 80 million or so unique TCRs from HLA-typed donors. Regarding the study as a whole: Reportedly, a later analysis found an Asian-associated ancestry cluster had fewer N-insertions than the roughly 630-donor mean. Solely CMV serostatus was available to characterize immune exposure. Later analysis identified a missense DCLRE1C variant that was linked to TCR beta V- and J-gene trimming.

CDR3 length: 17 amino acids. Germline CDR1 is MDHEN and CDR2 is SYDVKM. Trimming left V 5 bases short and J 7 bases short, with 24 bases between. 60 Vbeta and 13 Jbeta primers were used in PCR. Here immunoSEQ multiplex PCR was the method, and the copy in TCRdb shows in-frame clones only, minus some. The sample lists 200,000 to 250,000 clones, around 80% seen once, with 2.7% in the top ten. Points on this clone: Its cognate antigen is unknown.

The chain has TRBV28 and TRBJ2-1; perhaps TRBD2 as D (6 bases). The TCR sequence derives from an older woman in good health and CMV-seropositive. The sample was PBMCs. The chain's CDR3 is CASSPPTLAAPWNEQFF. The CDR3 coding sequence is TGTGCCAGCAGTCCTCCTACCTTAGCGGCCCCATGGAATGAGCAGTTCTTC.